A selection of T cell receptor beta chains follows, all from one sample in a study of cytomegalovirus exposure and HLA in healthy donors. Clones were sequenced by immunoSEQ multiplex PCR, and TCRdb holds only the in-frame ones, with some missing. This sample has some 180,000 clones, with about 83% found just once. The source material was PBMCs. The source of these receptors is a female donor in good health and CMV-seronegative. Each CDR3 is given with its conserved first and last residue. The D gene is left open where the match is weak. Clone size is stated in some rows and not others, as once, few, many or a class when expanded.

>TRBD1|TRBV7-9|TRBJ2-3|-
TGTGCCAGCAGCTTAAAATTTCGGCAGGGGGAGACAGATACGCAGTATTTT
CASSLKFRQGETDTQYF
>TRBD1|TRBV7-2|TRBJ2-1|-
TGTGCCAGCAGCTTAGGCCGAGGGACAGGTGGAGATGAGCAGTTCTTC
CASSLGRGTGGDEQFF
>-|TRBV6-5|TRBJ2-1|-
TGTGCCAGCAGTTACTCGGGGCTAAACTACAATGAGCAGTTCTTC
CASSYSGLNYNEQFF
>-|TRBV6-5|TRBJ2-5|-
TGTGCCAGCAGTTATTATCCTAGCGACCAAGAGACCCAGTACTTC
CASSYYPSDQETQYF
>TRBD1|TRBV28|TRBJ2-1|-
TGTGCCAGCAGTCTCCCGGGACAGGGGGCGGTCAAGCAGTTCTTC
CASSLPGQGAVKQFF
>-|TRBV9|TRBJ2-7|-
TGTGCCAGCAGCGTATCGGACAGAATTTACGAGCAGTACTTC
CASSVSDRIYEQYF
>TRBD2|TRBV5-4|TRBJ2-5|-
TGTGCCAGCAGCTCCGTAGCGGGGGGGCTGGAGACCCAGTACTTC
CASSSVAGGLETQYF
>-|TRBV5-8|TRBJ2-1|-
TGTGCCAGCAGCTTGCAGGGCCTAGAGCAGTTCTTC
CASSLQGLEQFF
>TRBD1|TRBV18|TRBJ2-7|few
TGTGCCAGCTCACCCTCATCGCAGGGGGCCTACGAGCAGTACTTC
CASSPSSQGAYEQYF
>TRBD1|TRBV5-1|TRBJ2-1|-
TGCGCCAGCACCGCCGGGACAGGGCAGTGGGATGAGCAGTTCTTC
CASTAGTGQWDEQFF
>TRBD1|TRBV15|TRBJ1-2|-
TGTGCCACCAGCAGAGCGGGACAGGGGGGGTACTATGGCTACACCTTC
CATSRAGQGGYYGYTF
>-|TRBV7-9|TRBJ1-1|-
TGTGCCAGCAGCGATGTGACAGGACGGAGCACTGAAGCTTTCTTT
CASSDVTGRSTEAFF
>-|TRBV18|TRBJ2-2|-
TGTGCCAGCGCCGTGACAGGGAACACCGGGGAGCTGTTTTTT
CASAVTGNTGELFF
>-|TRBV21-1|TRBJ1-6|-
TGTGCCAGCAGCCTGGCGGTGGATTCACCCCTCCACTTT
CASSLAVDSPLHF
>TRBD1|TRBV5-1|TRBJ1-4|-
TGCGCCAGCAGCTCTCCGGCGGGACAGGGAAATGAAAAACTGTTTTTT
CASSSPAGQGNEKLFF
>-|TRBV2|TRBJ1-6|-
TGTGCCAGCAGTGAAAGGACGGCGGAGGACTCACCCCTCCACTTT
CASSERTAEDSPLHF
>TRBD1|TRBV30|TRBJ2-7|-
TGTGCCTGGAGCCCAGGGGGTCCCGAGCAGTACTTC
CAWSPGGPEQYF
>TRBD1|TRBV27|TRBJ2-1|-
TGTGCCAGCAGTTCCCGGGACAGAATGACGCAAAAGCAGTTCTTC
CASSSRDRMTQKQFF
>TRBD2|TRBV6-7|TRBJ2-3|-
TGTGCCAGCAGTTACTGCCTAGCGGGGATGACAGATACGCAGTATTTT
CASSYCLAGMTDTQYF
>TRBD1|TRBV29-1|TRBJ2-1|-
TGCAGCGTTGGAGCCGGGACAGGGAGCAATGAGCAGTTCTTC
CSVGAGTGSNEQFF
>TRBD1|TRBV6-1|TRBJ1-3|-
TGTGCCAGCAGCACACAGGGGGCAAGAGGAAACACCATATATTTT
CASSTQGARGNTIYF
>-|TRBV7-2|TRBJ1-1|-
TGTGCCAGCAGCTTAGCGAGACAGGTGCTGAACACTGAAGCTTTCTTT
CASSLARQVLNTEAFF
>-|TRBV7-3|TRBJ2-3|-
TGTGCCAGCAGCTTATTACAGGTTGATTCAGATACGCAGTATTTT
CASSLLQVDSDTQYF
>-|TRBV10-3|TRBJ1-2|-
TGTGCCATCAGTGGACTACAGGGCATCCACTATGGCTACACCTTC
CAISGLQGIHYGYTF
>TRBD1|TRBV11-2|TRBJ2-7|-
TGTGCCAGCAGCCCTCAGGTTCGACAGGGGAAATCGTACGAGCAGTACTTC
CASSPQVRQGKSYEQYF
>TRBD1|TRBV4-2|TRBJ1-5|once
TGTGCCAGCAGCTTAACCGGGACAGGGGAGGGCAATCAGCCCCAGCATTTT
CASSLTGTGEGNQPQHF
>TRBD2|TRBV2|TRBJ2-3|few
TGTGCCAGCAGTCCCCTAGCGGGGGGTAGCACAGATACGCAGTATTTT
CASSPLAGGSTDTQYF
>-|TRBV18|TRBJ1-1|-
TGTGCCAGCTCACCACGGCAGGGGTCCATGAACACTGAAGCTTTCTTT
CASSPRQGSMNTEAFF
>TRBD1|TRBV27|TRBJ2-2|-
TGTGCCAGCAGTTTCTCGCCACCGGGACAGGGGGTTTCCGGGGAGCTGTTTTTT
CASSFSPPGQGVSGELFF
>TRBD2|TRBV14|TRBJ2-1|-
TGTGCCAGCAGCCCGCTGACTAGCGGGGGCTACAATGAGCAGTTCTTC
CASSPLTSGGYNEQFF
>-|TRBV5-6|TRBJ1-5|few
TGTGCCAGCAGCTTGGTAGATCAGCCCCAGCATTTT
CASSLVDQPQHF
>-|TRBV28|TRBJ1-5|-
TGTGCCAGCAGGGCCCCAGGCCAGCCCCAGCATTTT
CASRAPGQPQHF
>-|TRBV7-2|TRBJ1-4|-
TGTGCCAGCAGCCCCGAAGGGGGTTGGGAAAAACTGTTTTTT
CASSPEGGWEKLFF
>-|TRBV7-2|TRBJ1-1|once
TGTGCCAGCAGCTCCTTGAGGAACACTGAAGCTTTCTTT
CASSSLRNTEAFF
>TRBD1|TRBV18|TRBJ1-1|-
TGTGCCAGCTCACCGTCAGGGGGCGGCACTGAAGCTTTCTTT
CASSPSGGGTEAFF
>-|TRBV30|TRBJ1-1|-
TGTGCCTATATCAGGGGCACTGAAGCTTTCTTT
CAYIRGTEAFF
>TRBD2|TRBV15|TRBJ2-1|few
TGTGCCACCAGACGCGCTAGCGGGGGGCCTGTCTCTAATGAGCAGTTCTTC
CATRRASGGPVSNEQFF
>TRBD1|TRBV7-9|TRBJ1-2|-
TGTTCCAGCAGCTTGGACAGGGAAGGCTACACCTTC
CSSSLDREGYTF
>TRBD1|TRBV7-2|TRBJ2-1|-
TGTGCCAGCAGCTCTTCCCTGACAGGGGTTCTCTCCTACAATGAGCAGTTCTTC
CASSSSLTGVLSYNEQFF
>-|TRBV10-3|TRBJ1-4|-
TGTGCCACGTACTCCGTGACAGCTTTAGTTTACCCTGAAAAACTGTTTTTT
CATYSVTALVYPEKLFF
>-|TRBV9|TRBJ2-5|-
TGTGCCAGCGGGGGGGCCTCGGAGACCCAGTACTTC
CASGGASETQYF
>-|TRBV4-1|TRBJ1-6|-
TGCGCCAGCAGCCAGGCTTTCGGGGATTCACCCCTCCACTTT
CASSQAFGDSPLHF
>-|TRBV30|TRBJ2-2|-
TGTGCCTGGAGTGTACCGGCAGGGATAGCCGGGGAGCTGTTTTTT
CAWSVPAGIAGELFF
>TRBD1|TRBV2|TRBJ2-5|-
TGTGCCAGCAGCGGGACAGGACAAGAGACCCAGTACTTC
CASSGTGQETQYF
>TRBD2|TRBV29-1|TRBJ2-5|-
TGCAGCGTTGTTAGGAGCGGGGGGATCCAGGAGACCCAGTACTTC
CSVVRSGGIQETQYF
>-|TRBV7-3|TRBJ1-2|-
TGTGCCAGCAGCATCCGCCGGGGGGTAGACTATGGCTACACCTTC
CASSIRRGVDYGYTF
>-|TRBV2|TRBJ1-1|-
TGTGCCAGCAGCTCAAACAGTGGCACTGAAGCTTTCTTT
CASSSNSGTEAFF
>-|TRBV7-9|TRBJ2-7|-
TGTGCCAGCAGCTTATTAAGTGGGCAAGCCCCCTACGAGCAGTACTTC
CASSLLSGQAPYEQYF
>TRBD2|TRBV11-2|TRBJ2-1|-
TGTGCCAGCAGCAAGGGACTAGCGTTAGGCAATGAGCAGTTCTTC
CASSKGLALGNEQFF
>-|TRBV7-9|TRBJ2-7|-
TGTGCCAGCAAGGAGTCTCCGAACTCCTACGAGCAGTACTTC
CASKESPNSYEQYF
>-|TRBV9|TRBJ2-3|-
TGTGCCAGCAGCGTAGTAGTAGATGCAGATACGCAGTATTTT
CASSVVVDADTQYF
>-|TRBV11-2|TRBJ1-1|once
TGTGCCAGCAGCCAGGAATCGATCGCTGAAGCTTTCTTT
CASSQESIAEAFF
>TRBD1|TRBV6-4|TRBJ2-1|-
TGTGCCAGCAGCGTGGACAGGGCCTCCAATGAGCAGTTCTTC
CASSVDRASNEQFF
>TRBD2|TRBV10-3|TRBJ2-7|-
TGTGCCATCAGTGGGGGACTAGCGGGAGCCTACGAGCAGTACTTC
CAISGGLAGAYEQYF
>-|TRBV6-1|TRBJ2-5|once
TGTGCCAGCAGTGAAGAGGTCTCTCTAGCTTGGCGGGAGACCCAGTACTTC
CASSEEVSLAWRETQYF
>-|TRBV27|TRBJ2-1|-
TGTGCCAGCAGTTCCACTCGAGATGGTAATGAGCAGTTCTTC
CASSSTRDGNEQFF
>-|TRBV27|TRBJ1-1|-
TGTGCCAGCAGTTTAGTAGGGGTGGGCACTGAAGCTTTCTTT
CASSLVGVGTEAFF
>-|TRBV7-3|TRBJ1-2|-
TGTGCCAGCAGCTTTAGGGGGGGCCGGGGCTACACCTTC
CASSFRGGRGYTF
>-|TRBV9|TRBJ2-1|-
TGTGCCAGCAGCGCAAGGACAGCTTACAATGAGCAGTTCTTC
CASSARTAYNEQFF